Described below is a single T cell receptor beta chain sequence and its context. Its antigen is unknown. The data are from a study of cytomegalovirus exposure and HLA in healthy donors. The study, taken as a whole, reports: Looking again later, the authors saw that most CMV-associated TCR beta chains seemed HLA-restricted. Earlier findings revealed that most TCR beta V segments proved productive either about 87% or about 30% of the time. The HLA-A and HLA-B alleles of most subjects were reportedly predicted accurately from TCR beta sequences.

The PCR used 60 Vbeta and 13 Jbeta primers. Libraries were prepared by immunoSEQ multiplex PCR; TCRdb keeps only in-frame clonotypes and omits some of them. The table records about 110,000 clones, 77% of them present only once. Healthy bone marrow donors made up the cohort. Sequencing was carried out using PBMCs. The sequence was collected from a human donor in good health.

Here the CDR3 DNA reads TGTGCCAGCAGTTCAGGGGACGGGTCCAACGATGGCTACACCTTC. It yields the protein CASSSGDGSNDGYTF. The V call is TRBV11-3, the J call TRBJ1-2; D perhaps matches TRBD1 (6 bases). CDR1 and CDR2 from the germline V gene are SGHNT and YENEEA. Trimming pared 6 bases from V and 6 bases from J, leaving 20 bases between. The CDR3 sequence is 15 residues long.